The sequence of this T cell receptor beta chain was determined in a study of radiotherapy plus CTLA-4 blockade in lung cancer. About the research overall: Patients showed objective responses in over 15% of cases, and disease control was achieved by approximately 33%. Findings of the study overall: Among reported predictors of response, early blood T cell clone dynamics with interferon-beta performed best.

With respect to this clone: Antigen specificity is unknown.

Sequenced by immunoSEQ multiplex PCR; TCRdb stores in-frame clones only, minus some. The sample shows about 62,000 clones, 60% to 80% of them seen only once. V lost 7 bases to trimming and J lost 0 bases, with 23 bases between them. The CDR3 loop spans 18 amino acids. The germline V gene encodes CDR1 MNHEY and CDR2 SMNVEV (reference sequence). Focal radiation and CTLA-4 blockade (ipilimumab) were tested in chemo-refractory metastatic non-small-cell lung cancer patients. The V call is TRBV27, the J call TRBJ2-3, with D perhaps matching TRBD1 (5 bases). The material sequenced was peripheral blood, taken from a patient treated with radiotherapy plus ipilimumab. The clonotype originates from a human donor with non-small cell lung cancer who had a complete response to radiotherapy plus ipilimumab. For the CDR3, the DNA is TGTGCCAGCATCCCCCATCTGACAGCGAAGACTAGCACAGATACGCAGTATTTT. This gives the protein CASIPHLTAKTSTDTQYF.